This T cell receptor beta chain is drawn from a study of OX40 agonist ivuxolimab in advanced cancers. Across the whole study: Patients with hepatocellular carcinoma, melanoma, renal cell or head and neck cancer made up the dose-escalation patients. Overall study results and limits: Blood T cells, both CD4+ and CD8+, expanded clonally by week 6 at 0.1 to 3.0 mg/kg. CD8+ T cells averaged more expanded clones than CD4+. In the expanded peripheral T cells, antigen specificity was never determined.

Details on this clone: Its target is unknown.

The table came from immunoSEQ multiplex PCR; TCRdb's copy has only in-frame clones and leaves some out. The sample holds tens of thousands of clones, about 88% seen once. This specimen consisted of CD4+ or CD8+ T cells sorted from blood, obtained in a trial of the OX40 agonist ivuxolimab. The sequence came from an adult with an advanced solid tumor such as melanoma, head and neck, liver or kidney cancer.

The CDR3 spells CASSPETGSTDTQYF. CDR3 in DNA: TGTGCCAGCAGCCCAGAGACAGGGTCCACAGATACGCAGTATTTT. This chain joins TRBV11-2 and TRBJ2-3; 7 nucleotides line up with TRBD1. V was pared by 5 bases and J by 2 bases, with 7 bases of the junction left unmatched. CDR3 length equals 15 residues. Germline V gene sequence: CDR1 SGHAT, CDR2 FQNNGV.